The 13 T cell receptor beta chains below come from one sample, sequenced in a study of control samples from healthy donors and cancer patients. The method was immunoSEQ multiplex PCR; TCRdb's version includes in-frame clones alone and lacks a portion of them. The table includes around 130,000 clones, 70% to 90% detected once. Input material: blood. Receptors were obtained from a middle-aged man in good health.

V and J are TRBV29-1 and TRBJ2-1, with D perhaps matching TRBD1 or TRBD2 (5 bases each). The germline V and J ends were trimmed by 3 bases and 1 base, with 13 bases remaining between them. There are 15 residues in the CDR3. CDR1 SQVTM and CDR2 ANQGSEA come from the germline V gene. DNA for the CDR3: TGCAGCGTTGACGGGGCCATCGGATCCTACAATGAGCAGTTCTTC. Its translation is CSVDGAIGSYNEQFF.

The chain couples TRBV4-2 to TRBJ1-2; D remains ambiguous. The length of the CDR3 is 14 residues. Germline V gives CDR1 LGHNA, CDR2 YNFKEQ. V gave up 2 bases and J gave up 6 bases, with 13 bases separating them. The CDR3 nucleotides read TGTGCCAGCAGCCAATTGGTCCGTTCGGATGGCTACACCTTC. This encodes CASSQLVRSDGYTF.

V usage is TRBV13 and J usage is TRBJ1-1; D call uncertain. This CDR3 region has 14 residues. The V gene's germline CDR1 is PRHDT and CDR2 FYEKMQ (reference sequence). The V end was cut by 5 bases, the J end by 4 bases, with 14 bases between. In nucleotides, the CDR3 is TGTGCCAGCAGCGGAAGAACGGGATTCACTGAAGCTTTCTTT. Its translation: CASSGRTGFTEAFF.

The chain is built from TRBV7-9 and TRBJ2-4; the D gene is possibly TRBD2 (6 bases). Trimming left V 2 bases short and J 9 bases short, with 14 bases between. The CDR3 runs to 14 residues. The V gene's germline CDR1 is SEHNR and CDR2 FQNEAQ (reference sequence). The CDR3 DNA follows: TGTGCCAGCAGCTTATCGTGGGGGGAAGGCATTCAGTACTTC. Its protein is CASSLSWGEGIQYF. Using reference TRBV7-9 and TRBJ2-4 for the parts outside the CDR3, the full variable domain is DTGVSQNPRHKITKRGQNVTFRCDPISEHNRLYWYRQTLGQGPEFLTYFQNEAQLEKSRLLSDRFSAERPKGSFSTLEIQRTEQGDSAMYLCASSLSWGEGIQYFGAGTRLSVL.

This sequence joins TRBV9 and TRBJ2-3; TRBD1 might be the D (6 bases). Germline V gene data show CDR1 as SGDLS and CDR2 as YYNGEE. The CDR3 is made up of 15 amino acids. Trimming left V 0 bases short and J 1 base short, with 9 bases between. The CDR3 sequence is CASSVGAGGTDTQYF. CDR3 coding DNA: TGTGCCAGCAGCGTAGGGGCAGGGGGCACAGATACGCAGTATTTT.

The chain employs TRBV3-1 (or the pseudogene TRBV3-2) and TRBJ1-1; TRBD1 might be the D (5 bases). CDR1 LGHDT and CDR2 YNNKEL come from the germline V gene (reference sequence). V was cut by 8 bases and J by 0 bases, with 16 bases left in between. CDR3 length: 15 residues. The chain's CDR3 is CASRQSEIMNTEAFF. The CDR3 region has the DNA TGTGCCAGCCGACAGAGCGAGATAATGAACACTGAAGCTTTCTTT.

This clone was counted between two and nine times. The V and J genes are TRBV7-2 and TRBJ2-5, with 8 positions matching TRBD2. This CDR3 is built from 14 residues. Germline trimming cut 5 bases from V and 5 bases from J; bases unmatched to any gene: 7. The germline gives CDR1 SGHTA, CDR2 FQGNSA. The CDR3 spells CASSPKGLGETQYF. DNA of the CDR3: TGTGCCAGCAGCCCGAAGGGACTAGGGGAGACCCAGTACTTC.

This chain joins TRBV4-2 and TRBJ2-5, with 14 positions matching TRBD2. The trim removed 4 bases at V and 7 bases at J, leaving 11 bases unmatched. This CDR3 contains 17 residues. CDR1 and CDR2 from the germline V gene are LGHNA and YNFKEQ. The CDR3 DNA reads TGTGCCAGCAGCCCCGGACTAGCGGGGGGTTTAGGGGGGACCCAGTACTTC. Its protein is CASSPGLAGGLGGTQYF.

The chain combines TRBV25-1 with TRBJ2-7, with D perhaps given as TRBD1 or TRBD2 (5 bases each). CDR3 size: 15 residues. V dropped 2 bases and J dropped 5 bases, with 16 bases sitting between them. Per the germline V gene, CDR1 is MGHDK and CDR2 is SYGVNS. CDR3 residues: CASSEQGVLRDEQYF. CDR3 DNA: TGTGCCAGCAGTGAACAGGGAGTCTTGAGGGACGAGCAGTACTTC.

This clone was detected only a few times. This chain connects TRBV4-1 to TRBJ1-6; D remains unclear. Looked up from germline, CDR1 is MGHRA and CDR2 is YSYEKL. There are 12 residues in the CDR3. V lost 5 bases to trimming and J lost 9 bases, with 8 bases between them. The CDR3 DNA reads as TGCGCCAGCAGCATTCGCGGTTCACCCCTCCACTTT. It translates to CASSIRGSPLHF.

The chain joins TRBV6-6 to TRBJ2-7, with D possibly matching TRBD1 (6 bases). V lost 6 bases to trimming and J lost 3 bases, with 15 bases between them. The germline gives CDR1 MNHNY, CDR2 SVGAGI (reference sequence). This CDR3 spans 14 amino acids. The CDR3 is CASRLGQGFYEQYF. CDR3 coding DNA: TGTGCCAGCAGGTTGGGGCAGGGGTTCTACGAGCAGTACTTC.

Details on this clone: The sample has other DNA sequences that encode this CDR3 too. V usage is TRBV4-2 and J usage is TRBJ2-1, with 9 bases that match TRBD2. CDR3 size: 15 residues. In germline, CDR1 is LGHNA, CDR2 YNFKEQ. The V and J ends lost 4 bases and 5 bases, in that order; junction bases with no gene match: 6. This CDR3 is CASSLGTSRNNEQFF. The CDR3 DNA is TGTGCCAGCAGCCTCGGGACTAGCCGAAACAATGAGCAGTTCTTC.

This clone was observed a few times. Here the CDR3 DNA reads TGTGCCACCAGCAAAAAACAGGGGTACTACGAGCAGTACTTC. It specifies CATSKKQGYYEQYF. The chain is built from TRBV15 and TRBJ2-7, with 7 bases that match TRBD1. Germline CDR1 is LNHNV and CDR2 is YYDKDF (reference sequence). The CDR3 contains 14 residues. V was pared by 4 bases and J by 3 bases, with 6 bases of the junction left unmatched.